This T cell receptor beta chain was recorded in a study of cytomegalovirus exposure and HLA in healthy donors. Study background: The roughly 120 validation repertoires matched the roughly 700 first-cohort repertoires in platform, a later analysis reported.

As to this clone: What it binds is unknown.

J lost 1 base, V lost 0 bases, and 5 bases had no gene match. Germline V gene sequence: CDR1 SGHRS, CDR2 YFSETQ. This CDR3 has 18 residues. Assay: immunoSEQ multiplex PCR; the TCRdb copy retains only in-frame clones and omits some. The sample lists some 43,000 clones, about 94% occurring once. Regarding the study as a whole: The authors listed 180 or so TCR beta chains as cytomegalovirus-associated.

Separate from the roughly 720-subject first cohort, the approximately 120-subject validation cohort was the one that the donors belonged to. Sequenced: PBMCs. This clonotype was sampled from a man younger than 35 in good health and CMV-seronegative. The rearrangement joins TRBV5-1 to TRBJ2-6; TRBD1 aligns across 9 bases. This CDR3 reads CASSLAGQGVSGANVLTF. CDR3 DNA: TGCGCCAGCAGCTTGGCGGGACAGGGTGTGTCTGGGGCCAACGTCCTGACTTTC.